This TCR beta chain was recovered during a study of OX40 agonist ivuxolimab in advanced cancers. Across the study: Treatment of patients was with ivuxolimab, an agonistic anti-OX40 (CD134) antibody.

Comment on this clone: Its cognate antigen is unknown.

The CDR3 has 14 residues. The germline CDR1 and CDR2 sequences are SNHLY and FYNNEI. V shed 0 bases and J shed 4 bases, with 8 bases lying between them. Study conclusions and caveats: Expanded clones belonging to CD8+ T cells outnumbered, on average, those of CD4+.

Here immunoSEQ multiplex PCR was the method, and the copy in TCRdb shows in-frame clones only, minus some. This sample has tens of thousands of clones, with about 89% found just once. Sampling times: baseline, cycle 4 day 1, cycle 7 day 1. This chain joins TRBV2 and TRBJ2-3, with D hard to call. The receptor's source is an adult with an advanced solid tumor such as melanoma, head and neck, liver or kidney cancer. The sample here was CD4+ or CD8+ T cells sorted from blood, taken in a trial of the OX40 agonist ivuxolimab. CDR3 DNA sequence: TGTGCCAGCAGTGAAGCGGTAGTGGCAGATACGCAGTATTTT. Encoded protein: CASSEAVVADTQYF.